This T cell receptor (beta chain) was observed in a study of blood T cell repertoires in COVID-19. Clones were read by immunoSEQ multiplex PCR, and TCRdb kept only the in-frame ones, dropping some. The sample shows approximately 240,000 clones, around 80% of them seen only once. Trimming shortened V by 7 bases and J by 4 bases, and 18 bases separated the two germline ends. CDR3 length: 15 residues. Per the germline V gene, CDR1 is ENHRY and CDR2 is SYGVKD. The specimen was peripheral blood. The receptor was derived from a human donor in a cohort sampled during active COVID-19. The V call is TRBV10-3, the J call TRBJ2-3, with D possibly TRBD2 on 7 matching bases. The CDR3 sequence is CAITDGGAGADTQYF. DNA for the CDR3: TGTGCCATCACCGATGGGGGGGCCGGTGCAGATACGCAGTATTTT.